This T cell receptor (beta chain) appears in the sequencing data of a study of radiotherapy plus CTLA-4 blockade in lung cancer (dated by TCRdb to 2016 to 2019). As for the study more broadly: Among the enrolled patients, 18% had an objective response, and less than 40% reached disease control. Overall results and qualifications from the work: The strongest predictors of response were reported to be early dynamic shifts in blood T cell clones along with a rise in serum interferon-beta following radiation. After treatment with radiotherapy and ipilimumab, TCR clones that originated in tumors expanded in peripheral blood.

At the junction V is shortened by 2 bases and J by 0 bases, with 8 bases in between. The CDR3 numbers 14 residues from cysteine through phenylalanine. Only the CDR3 portion is preserved as DNA: 42 bases, with reading frame beginning at the first base. In the germline V gene, CDR1 corresponds to SGHTA and CDR2 to FQGNSA. This clone was observed once. The specificity of this receptor is unknown. No much larger clone is present one base from it, and per-base qualities are unavailable. Receptor libraries were prepared by the immunoSEQ multiplex PCR assay. Entries here come from immuneACCESS through TCRdb and include only in-frame sequences with V and J called. Some clones fail to appear in such tables; in the studies checked, an unresolved V gene covers under half of the shortfall, and the cause of the remainder is unknown. A total of about 45,000 clones appear in this sample, roughly 63% of them only once. The top ten clones comprise less than 20% of the sample.

Focal radiation therapy combined with CTLA-4 blockade (ipilimumab) was tested in patients with chemo-refractory metastatic non-small-cell lung cancer. This TCR derives from a human donor with non-small cell lung cancer who had a partial response to radiotherapy plus ipilimumab. This chain joins TRBV7-2 to TRBJ2-7; the D gene is perhaps TRBD2, on 5 matching bases. Sequencing used peripheral blood, obtained from a patient treated with radiotherapy plus ipilimumab. The DNA sequence is TGTGCCAGCAGCTTAAGGAGGAACTCCTACGAGCAGTACTTC. It specifies CASSLRRNSYEQYF.